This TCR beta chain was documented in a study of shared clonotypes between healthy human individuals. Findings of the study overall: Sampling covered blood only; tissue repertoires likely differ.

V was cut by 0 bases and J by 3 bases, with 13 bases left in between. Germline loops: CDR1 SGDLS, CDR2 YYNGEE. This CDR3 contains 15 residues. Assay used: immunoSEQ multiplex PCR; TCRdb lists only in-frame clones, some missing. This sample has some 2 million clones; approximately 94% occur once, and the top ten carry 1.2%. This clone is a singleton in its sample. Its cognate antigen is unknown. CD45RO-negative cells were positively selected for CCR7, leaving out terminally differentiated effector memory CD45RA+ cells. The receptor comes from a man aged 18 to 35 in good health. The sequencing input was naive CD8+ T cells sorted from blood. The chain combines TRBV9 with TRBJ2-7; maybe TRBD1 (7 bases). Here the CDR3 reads CASSVGDSGFYEQYF. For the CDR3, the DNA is TGTGCCAGCAGCGTAGGGGACAGCGGGTTCTACGAGCAGTACTTC.